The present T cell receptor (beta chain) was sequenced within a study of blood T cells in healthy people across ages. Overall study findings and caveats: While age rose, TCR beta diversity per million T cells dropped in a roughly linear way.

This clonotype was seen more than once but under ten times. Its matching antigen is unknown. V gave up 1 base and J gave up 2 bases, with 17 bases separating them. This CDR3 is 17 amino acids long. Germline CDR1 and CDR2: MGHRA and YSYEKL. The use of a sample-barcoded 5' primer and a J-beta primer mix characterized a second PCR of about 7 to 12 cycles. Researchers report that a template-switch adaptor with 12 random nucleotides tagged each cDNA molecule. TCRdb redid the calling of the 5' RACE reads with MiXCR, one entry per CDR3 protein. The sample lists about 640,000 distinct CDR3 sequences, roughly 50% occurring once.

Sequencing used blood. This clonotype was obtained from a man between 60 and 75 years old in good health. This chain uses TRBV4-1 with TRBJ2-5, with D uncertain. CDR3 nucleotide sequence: TGCGCCAGCAGCCAAGGGTCGGGCTCTTCGGTACAAGAGACCCAGTACTTC. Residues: CASSQGSGSSVQETQYF.